These T cell receptor beta chains were read from a single sample in a study of T cell responses to AZD1222 COVID-19 vaccine. Only in-frame clones appear in the TCRdb table, and some are missing; sequencing was by immunoSEQ multiplex PCR. This table holds 65,000 to 85,000 clones, 80% found once. The sample consisted of peripheral blood, taken 28 days after the second AZD1222 dose. Source of these receptors: an adult who received the AZD1222 COVID-19 vaccine. Both conserved end residues are part of each CDR3.

v_gene: TRBV3-1/TRBV3-2; j_gene: TRBJ1-3; len: 17; CDR3aa: CASSPTQGRLSGNTIYF
v_gene: TRBV11-3; j_gene: TRBJ1-3; len: 15; CDR3aa: CASSLDGYSGNTIYF
v_gene: TRBV3-1/TRBV3-2; j_gene: TRBJ1-1; len: 14; CDR3aa: CASSQVGRNTEAFF
v_gene: TRBV4-1; j_gene: TRBJ2-1; len: 16; CDR3aa: CASSRRGLLSYNEQFF
v_gene: TRBV7-2; j_gene: TRBJ1-4; len: 16; CDR3aa: CASSWGTGAMGEKLFF
v_gene: TRBV14; j_gene: TRBJ2-1; len: 19; CDR3aa: CASSPTSGGYTGWGNEQFF
v_gene: TRBV2; j_gene: TRBJ1-1; len: 16; CDR3aa: CASSPQGGRMNTEAFF
v_gene: TRBV5-6; j_gene: TRBJ1-5; len: 16; CDR3aa: CASSLTPGSSNQPQHF
v_gene: TRBV28; j_gene: TRBJ1-2; len: 12; CDR3aa: CASRPFNYGYTF
v_gene: TRBV10-1; j_gene: TRBJ2-7; len: 15; CDR3aa: CASSELAGVGSEQYF
v_gene: TRBV28; j_gene: TRBJ1-6; len: 13; CDR3aa: CASGGTGGSPLHF
v_gene: TRBV6-2/TRBV6-3; j_gene: TRBJ2-1; len: 15; CDR3aa: CASRPLTGPNRRQFF
v_gene: TRBV24-1; j_gene: TRBJ1-5; len: 16; CDR3aa: CATLIYRGYCNQPQHF
v_gene: TRBV4-3; j_gene: TRBJ1-2; len: 17; CDR3aa: CASSQVGGTGVNYGYTF
v_gene: TRBV4-1; j_gene: TRBJ1-2; len: 16; CDR3aa: CASSQDQQGARYGYTF
v_gene: TRBV3-1/TRBV3-2; j_gene: TRBJ1-1; len: 14; CDR3aa: CASSQVAGNTEAFF
v_gene: TRBV6-2/TRBV6-3; j_gene: TRBJ2-7; len: 14; CDR3aa: CASSYEGDVYEQYF
v_gene: TRBV7-2; j_gene: TRBJ2-2; len: 15; CDR3aa: CASSLLAGTAGELFF
v_gene: TRBV11-2; j_gene: TRBJ1-4; len: 15; CDR3aa: CASSPRGGEGEKLFF
v_gene: TRBV12-5; j_gene: TRBJ1-2; len: 18; CDR3aa: CASGPESGRGGNTYGYTF
v_gene: TRBV5-1; j_gene: TRBJ1-4; len: 16; CDR3aa: CASSARQGHSNEKLFF
v_gene: TRBV12-3/TRBV12-4; j_gene: TRBJ1-6; len: 12; CDR3aa: CASSGVTAVLHF